One and the same sample provided the 20 T cell receptor beta chains below, sequenced in a study of Ad26.COV2.S vaccination and SARS-CoV-2 variants. Repertoires were generated with immunoSEQ multiplex PCR, while TCRdb's copy carries only in-frame clones and drops some. The table records 350,000 to 400,000 clones, around nine tenths of them present only once. Treatment given: about 20 received Ad26.COV2.S at low or high dose, single or two shots; about 5 received placebo; per-sample allocation not given. Samples were taken on day 63 after the first vaccine or placebo injection. The sequencing used peripheral blood, collected in a trial of Ad26.COV2.S vaccine versus placebo. The receptors come from a person between 18 and 60 years old who received the Ad26.COV2.S COVID-19 vaccine or a placebo.

The chain uses TRBV5-1 and TRBJ2-3; D might be TRBD2 (5 bases). Trimming left V 5 bases short and J 4 bases short, with 11 bases between. Germline lookup yields CDR1 SGHRS and CDR2 YFSETQ. The CDR3 is 13 amino acids. Here the CDR3 reads CASRGQEADTQYF. CDR3 nucleotides: TGCGCCAGCAGAGGGCAGGAGGCAGATACGCAGTATTTT.

In this sample, this clone turned up a few times. V and J are TRBV5-5 and TRBJ1-3; D not certain. The ends were cut back, 2 bases at V and 0 bases at J, with 9 bases in the middle. Germline V lookup: CDR1 SGHKS, CDR2 YYEKEE (reference sequence). The CDR3 extends over 15 amino acids. The CDR3, as DNA: TGTGCCAGCAGCTTAGACCGATACTCTGGAAACACCATATATTTT. It specifies CASSLDRYSGNTIYF.

This chain links TRBV19 with TRBJ1-5, with D tentatively TRBD1 (6 bases). V dropped 1 base and J dropped 1 base, with 20 bases sitting between them. Germline V gene data show CDR1 as LNHDA and CDR2 as SQIVND (reference sequence). The CDR3 has 19 amino acids. The CDR3 loop reads CASSIGPSGDLWSNQPQHF. Written as DNA, the CDR3 is TGTGCCAGTAGTATAGGTCCGTCAGGGGACCTATGGAGCAATCAGCCCCAGCATTTT.

The chain employs TRBV3-1 (or the pseudogene TRBV3-2) and TRBJ1-5, with TRBD1 matching 7 bases. The V and J ends lost 2 bases and 2 bases, in that order; junction bases with no gene match: 3. CDR3 size: 15 residues. The V gene's germline CDR1 is LGHDT and CDR2 YNNKEL (reference sequence). As DNA, the CDR3 is TGTGCCAGCAGCCAAAATACAGGGGGCAATCAGCCCCAGCATTTT. Translation gives CASSQNTGGNQPQHF.

The chain is built from TRBV5-1 and TRBJ1-2; a weak D match, TRBD1 (5 bases). V was clipped by 2 bases and J by 4 bases, with 18 bases between them. The CDR3 is made up of 16 amino acids. CDR1 is SGHRS, CDR2 YFSETQ, per germline. CDR3 residues: CASSLGVRGRGYGYTF. CDR3 nucleotide sequence: TGCGCCAGCAGCTTAGGGGTCCGGGGTAGGGGCTATGGCTACACCTTC.

The V and J genes are TRBV18 and TRBJ1-1; 9 nucleotides align to TRBD1. The CDR3 covers 15 residues. Trimming cost V 1 base and J 5 bases; bases outside gene matches: 5. From germline, CDR1 is KGHSH and CDR2 LQKENI. The DNA for the CDR3 is TGTGCCAGCTCACCACGGACAGGGGAGTTAACTGAAGCTTTCTTT. Translation: CASSPRTGELTEAFF. Filled out from reference TRBV18 and TRBJ1-1, the complete variable domain reads NAGVMQNPRHLVRRRGQEARLRCSPMKGHSHVYWYRQLPEEGLKFMVYLQKENIIDESGMPKERFSAEFPKEGPSILRIQQVVRGDSAAYFCASSPRTGELTEAFFGQGTRLTVV.

The chain recombines TRBV4-2 with TRBJ1-2, with D tentatively TRBD1 (5 bases). Germline V gene lookup returns CDR1 LGHNA and CDR2 YNFKEQ. The CDR3 sequence is 16 residues long. Trimming cost V 0 bases and J 5 bases, with 16 bases left between them. The CDR3 protein is CASSQDIQERKYGYTF. Here the CDR3 DNA reads TGTGCCAGCAGCCAAGATATACAGGAAAGAAAGTATGGCTACACCTTC.

This clone came up once. The chain recombines TRBV25-1 with TRBJ1-2, with D maybe TRBD1 (6 bases). This CDR3 spans 13 amino acids. Germline V gene data show CDR1 as MGHDK and CDR2 as SYGVNS. The germline V and J ends were trimmed by 6 bases and 4 bases, with 12 bases remaining between them. The CDR3 reads CASSAPDSYGYTF. For the CDR3, the DNA is TGTGCCAGCAGCGCCCCGGACAGCTATGGCTACACCTTC.

The J gene is TRBJ2-7, the V gene TRBV9; TRBD1 is a possible D gene (6 bases). V gave up 0 bases and J gave up 2 bases, with 6 bases separating them. The CDR3 is 13 amino acids. The germline V gene has CDR1 SGDLS and CDR2 YYNGEE. CDR3 in amino acids: CASSVAGAYEQYF. Written as DNA, the CDR3 is TGTGCCAGCAGCGTAGCAGGGGCCTACGAGCAGTACTTC. Full variable domain (remainder filled in from reference TRBV9 and TRBJ2-7): DSGVTQTPKHLITATGQRVTLRCSPRSGDLSVYWYQQSLDQGLQFLIQYYNGEERAKGNILERFSAQQFPDLHSELNLSSLELGDSALYFCASSVAGAYEQYFGPGTRLTVT.

The CDR3 is CASSLPDPSIIINSPLHF. The CDR3 DNA is TGTGCCAGCAGTTTGCCAGACCCTTCGATCATCATTAATTCACCCCTCCACTTT. The chain links TRBV5-5 to TRBJ1-6; unclear D gene. V gave up 5 bases and J gave up 6 bases, with 24 bases separating them. The CDR3 extends over 18 amino acids. The germline V gene encodes CDR1 SGHKS and CDR2 YYEKEE (reference sequence).

The rearrangement uses TRBV11-1 and TRBJ2-6; TRBD1 is a possible D gene (6 bases). The CDR3 is 14 amino acids. V gave up 11 bases and J gave up 1 base, with 12 bases separating them. From germline, CDR1 is SGHAT and CDR2 FQDESV (reference sequence). CDR3 region: CAGGSGSGANVLTF. The CDR3 DNA is TGTGCCGGGGGCTCGGGATCTGGGGCCAACGTCCTGACTTTC.

This sequence joins TRBV7-2 and TRBJ2-2; 12 bases line up with TRBD2. From germline, CDR1 is SGHTA and CDR2 FQGNSA. The CDR3 covers 19 residues. With V trimmed by 5 bases and J by 5 bases, 15 bases remained unmatched. The CDR3 sequence is CASSRSVALAGGRTGELFF. CDR3 bases: TGTGCCAGCAGCCGCTCCGTGGCACTAGCGGGGGGCCGAACCGGGGAGCTGTTTTTT.

The J gene is TRBJ1-1, the V gene TRBV19, with a weak D call TRBD1 (6 bases). This CDR3 has 15 amino acids. Trimming took off 5 bases at V and 0 bases at J, with 13 bases between the two ends. CDR1 is LNHDA and CDR2 is SQIVND in the germline V gene (reference sequence). CDR3: CASSLGGNMNTEAFF. The CDR3, as DNA: TGTGCCAGTAGTCTAGGGGGTAACATGAACACTGAAGCTTTCTTT.

The rearrangement uses TRBV3-1 (or the pseudogene TRBV3-2) and TRBJ2-3; D may be TRBD2 (7 bases). V dropped 3 bases and J dropped 2 bases, with 21 bases sitting between them. Germline V lookup: CDR1 LGHDT, CDR2 YNNKEL (reference sequence). The CDR3 length is 18 residues. CDR3 protein: CASSQNDRGGAATDTQYF. CDR3 DNA sequence: TGTGCCAGCAGCCAGAATGACAGAGGGGGGGCCGCCACAGATACGCAGTATTTT.

The chain couples TRBV11-2 to TRBJ1-3, with 7 nucleotides matching TRBD1. The V gene's germline CDR1 is SGHAT and CDR2 FQNNGV. Losses at the gene ends were 5 bases for V and 4 bases for J; bases not matched to a gene: 8. The CDR3 runs 15 residues. The CDR3 DNA reads TGTGCCAGCAGCGGAATCGGACAGGAAGGAAACACCATATATTTT. It encodes CASSGIGQEGNTIYF.

The chain joins TRBV5-5 to TRBJ2-1, with D possibly TRBD1 on 6 matching bases. The CDR3 spans 15 residues. Germline CDR1 SGHKS, CDR2 YYEKEE (reference sequence). V was trimmed by 4 bases and J by 0 bases, leaving 11 bases between them. The CDR3 sequence: CASSPGQSSYNEQFF. In DNA form, the CDR3 reads TGTGCCAGCAGCCCCGGACAGAGCTCCTACAATGAGCAGTTCTTC.

The chain couples TRBV19 to TRBJ1-3; D is undetermined. Trimming shortened V by 3 bases and J by 0 bases, and 9 bases separated the two germline ends. In germline, CDR1 is LNHDA, CDR2 SQIVND (reference sequence). This CDR3 is built from 15 residues. The CDR3 DNA reads TGTGCCAGTAGTATCTCACTAACCTCTGGAAACACCATATATTTT. Residues: CASSISLTSGNTIYF.

The chain employs TRBV10-1 and TRBJ1-2; D possibly corresponds to TRBD1 (5 bases). Germline V CDR1 and CDR2: WNHNN, SYGVQD (reference sequence). The CDR3 runs to 13 residues. V lost 4 bases and J lost 6, with 12 bases in between. CDR3 protein: CASSVVGVDGYTF. The CDR3 DNA reads as TGCGCCAGCAGTGTAGTAGGGGTCGATGGCTACACCTTC.

J is TRBJ2-1 and V is TRBV27; TRBD2 is a possible D gene (5 bases). CDR1 is MNHEY, CDR2 SMNVEV, per germline (reference sequence). The CDR3 loop spans 13 amino acids. Between the trimmed V and J ends, which lost 4 bases and 7 bases, there was a span of 11 bases. The chain's CDR3 is CASSWAIANEQFF. CDR3 nucleotides: TGTGCCAGCAGTTGGGCTATAGCGAATGAGCAGTTCTTC.

The V and J genes are TRBV5-4 and TRBJ1-1, with D possibly matching TRBD1 (5 bases). V lost 3 bases and J 4 bases, leaving 19 bases between the germline ends. The CDR3 sequence is 16 residues long. CDR1 and CDR2 from the germline V gene are SGHNT and YYREEE (reference sequence). The chain's CDR3 is CASSSLGGGHGTEAFF. CDR3 sequence (DNA): TGTGCCAGCAGCTCCCTCGGGGGGGGTCACGGCACTGAAGCTTTCTTT. Variable domain in full (rest from reference TRBV5-4 and TRBJ1-1): ETGVTQSPTHLIKTRGQQVTLRCSSQSGHNTVSWYQQALGQGPQFIFQYYREEENGRGNFPPRFSGLQFPNYSSELNVNALELDDSALYLCASSSLGGGHGTEAFFGQGTRLTVV.